This entry features one TCR beta chain sequence. Its antigen is undetermined. PCR involved 60 Vbeta and 13 Jbeta primers. Data came from immunoSEQ multiplex PCR; TCRdb stores just in-frame clones and leaves some out. The sample lists about 170,000 clones; around 73% were seen once. The sample originates from a study of cytomegalovirus exposure and HLA in healthy donors. The V end was cut by 2 bases, the J end by 5 bases, with 9 bases between. The CDR3 runs to 14 residues. Per the germline V gene, CDR1 is LGHNA and CDR2 is YNFKEQ. The study, taken as a whole, reports: Cytomegalovirus status was reportedly diagnosed by the classifier with high sensitivity and specificity. The study listed under 200 cytomegalovirus-associated TCR beta chains. Most TCRs appeared rarely, but some public TCRs recurred in many donors. In the analysis, some V segments, TRBV6-2 and TRBV6-3 included, were excluded as indistinguishable.

Sequencing was done on a sample of PBMCs. This TCR derives from a woman aged 18-29 years in good health and CMV-seropositive. This chain uses TRBV4-2 with TRBJ2-2; D is perhaps TRBD2 (6 bases). CDR3 nucleotides: TGTGCCAGCAGCCAACGAAGCGGGACCGGGGAGCTGTTTTTT. It encodes CASSQRSGTGELFF.